This TCR beta chain was identified during a study of control samples from healthy donors and cancer patients. Germline values: CDR1 MNHEY, CDR2 SMNVEV (reference sequence). V shed 8 bases, J shed 3 bases, and the junction held 10 bases outside the gene matches. The CDR3 has 15 amino acids. Profiling relied on immunoSEQ multiplex PCR, and the TCRdb table lists in-frame clones only, not all of them. This table has approximately 140,000 clones, about 85% appearing once. The sample comprised blood. This receptor was identified in a woman aged 25 to 45 in good health. The rearrangement links TRBV27 to TRBJ2-7; 10 bases line up with TRBD2. The CDR3 loop is CASRGMASGGYEQYF. The CDR3 nucleotides are TGTGCCAGCCGGGGGATGGCTAGCGGGGGCTACGAGCAGTACTTC.